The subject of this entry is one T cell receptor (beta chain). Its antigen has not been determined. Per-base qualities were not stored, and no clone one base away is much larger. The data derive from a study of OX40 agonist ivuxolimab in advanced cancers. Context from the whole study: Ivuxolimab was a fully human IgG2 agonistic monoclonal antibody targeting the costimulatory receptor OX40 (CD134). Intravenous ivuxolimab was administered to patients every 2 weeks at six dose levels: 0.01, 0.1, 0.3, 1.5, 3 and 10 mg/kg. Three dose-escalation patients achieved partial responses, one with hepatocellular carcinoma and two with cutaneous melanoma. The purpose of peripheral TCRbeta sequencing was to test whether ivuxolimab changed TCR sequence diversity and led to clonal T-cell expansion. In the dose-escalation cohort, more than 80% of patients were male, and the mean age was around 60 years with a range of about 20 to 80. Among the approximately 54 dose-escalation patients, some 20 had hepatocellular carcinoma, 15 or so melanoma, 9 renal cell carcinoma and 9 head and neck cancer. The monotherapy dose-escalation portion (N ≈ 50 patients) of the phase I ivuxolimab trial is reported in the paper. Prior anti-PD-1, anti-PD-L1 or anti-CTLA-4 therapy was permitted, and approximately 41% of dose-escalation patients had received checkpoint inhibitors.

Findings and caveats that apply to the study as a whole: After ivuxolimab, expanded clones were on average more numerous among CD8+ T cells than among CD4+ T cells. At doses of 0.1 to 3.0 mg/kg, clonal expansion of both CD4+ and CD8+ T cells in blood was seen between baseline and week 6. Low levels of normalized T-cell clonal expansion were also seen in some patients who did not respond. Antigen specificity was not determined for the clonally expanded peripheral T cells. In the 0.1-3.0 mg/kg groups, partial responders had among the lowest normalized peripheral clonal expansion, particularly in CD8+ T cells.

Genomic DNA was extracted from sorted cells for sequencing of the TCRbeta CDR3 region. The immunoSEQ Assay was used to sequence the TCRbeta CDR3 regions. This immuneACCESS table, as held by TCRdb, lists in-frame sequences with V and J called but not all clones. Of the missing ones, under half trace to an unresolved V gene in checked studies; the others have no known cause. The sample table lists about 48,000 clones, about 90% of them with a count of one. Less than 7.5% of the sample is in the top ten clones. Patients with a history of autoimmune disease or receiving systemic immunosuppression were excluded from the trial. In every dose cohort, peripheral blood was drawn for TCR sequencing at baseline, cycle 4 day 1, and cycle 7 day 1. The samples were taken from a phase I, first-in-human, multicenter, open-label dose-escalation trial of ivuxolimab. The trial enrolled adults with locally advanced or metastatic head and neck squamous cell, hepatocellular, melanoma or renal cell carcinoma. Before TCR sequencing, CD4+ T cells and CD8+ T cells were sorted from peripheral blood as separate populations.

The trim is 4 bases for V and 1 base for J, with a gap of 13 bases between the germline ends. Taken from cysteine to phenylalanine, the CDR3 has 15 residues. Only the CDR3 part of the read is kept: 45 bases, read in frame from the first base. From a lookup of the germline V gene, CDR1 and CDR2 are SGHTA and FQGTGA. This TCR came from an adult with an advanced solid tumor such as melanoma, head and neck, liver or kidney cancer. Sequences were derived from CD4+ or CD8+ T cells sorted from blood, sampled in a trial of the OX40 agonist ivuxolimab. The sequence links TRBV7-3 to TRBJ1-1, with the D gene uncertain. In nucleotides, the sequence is TGTGCCAGCAGCTCCGGGCGGGAACCGAACACTGAAGCTTTCTTT. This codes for CASSSGREPNTEAFF.